This T cell receptor (beta chain) derives from a study of shared clonotypes between healthy human individuals (dated by TCRdb to 2018 to 2020). Background on the whole study: Three men and two women, aged 18 to 49 years, made up the cohort. For each donor, three plates each were used for CD4 naive and CD4 memory, two plates were used for CD8 naive, and one plate was used for CD8 memory. Between about 0.8 and 9.5 billion PBMCs per donor were obtained by leukapheresis. To estimate repertoire size and how much clonotypes are shared between individuals, the study performed deep sequencing of blood TCR repertoires from 4 to 6 healthy adults. To increase sequencing depth and limit assay-specific biases, different laboratories used diverse techniques to prepare libraries and sequence TCR repertoires. The research as a whole found: Incomplete sequencing was indicated by rarefaction of sorted-subset datasets, despite the large sequencing depth. Because the study included only a small number of donors, the genetic and exposure-history diversity represented was limited. Naive subsets generally had larger estimated clonotype richness than memory subsets did. Pairwise subsampling led to the expectation that sequencing depth would affect the degree of clonotype sharing among donors. Sampling was limited to blood, and TCR repertoires in tissue likely differ from TCR repertoires in blood. Sharing across a few donors was observed for roughly 5% of naive CD4, over 3% of naive CD8, over 2% of memory CD4, and around 0.42% of memory CD8 clonotypes. Compared with non-shared clonotypes, the clonotypes found in all four sorted-subset donors had higher generation probabilities.

The donors were healthy, HIV-negative adults with no recently reported acute infections or vaccinations. Every donor was a Caucasian adult living in Nashville, Tennessee, USA. CD8 memory samples consisted of magnetically selected CD45RO+ cells combined with CCR7-negative CD45RA+ effector memory (TemRA) cells. Blood was obtained by leukapheresis, after which PBMCs were separated by Ficoll-Histopaque density gradient centrifugation and cryopreserved in liquid nitrogen vapor phase. Analytical flow cytometry was used to check the purity and quantity of each magnetically sorted T cell population. Genomic DNA was isolated from each sorted fraction and quantified by UV absorbance on a Nanodrop 2000c. As for this clone: What antigen it recognizes has not been identified. Within one base of it there is no much larger clone, and no base qualities were kept.

Trimming removed 5 bases from V and 2 bases from J; the gene matches leave 8 bases unexplained. From the germline V gene (reference sequence), CDR1 is LNHDA and CDR2 is SQIVND. The CDR3 measures 18 amino acids from cysteine to phenylalanine. Only CDR3 DNA is held: 54 bases, read in frame from base 1. Using the deep immunoSEQ assay, TCR CDR3 regions were amplified from genomic DNA by multiplex PCR. Extracted genomic DNA from each cell subset was spread evenly across all wells of several immunoSEQ 96-well plates, with each plate serving as a replicate. For sorted subsets, about 210 ng of genomic DNA, equivalent to 25,000 to 35,000 T cell genomes, went into each replicate PCR. Purified libraries were measured with a Qubit 3.0 fluorometer, size-checked on a Bioanalyzer 2100, and measured again with the KAPA Library Quantification kit. Each immunoSEQ 96-well plate was sequenced on its own single-read 150-cycle Illumina NextSeq 550 flow cell. Regarding the original processing steps: Because the immunoSEQ output included only junctional sequences and no quality scores, the filtering could not be the same as the filtering used for full-length reads. Sequences were annotated with PyIR, a Python wrapper for IgBLAST v1.9, using IMGT germline references to assign V/J genes and CDR3. Reads were removed for weak V/J assignments (E-value above 1e-6), missing CDR3, stop codons, out-of-frame junctions, or ambiguous translated residues. V3J clonotypes were defined by identical inferred V gene, J gene, and CDR3 amino acid sequence. To compute the percentage overlap between repertoires, the number of shared unique clonotypes was divided by the size of the smaller repertoire. Three approaches were used to assess repertoire richness: RTK rarefaction, the Chao1 estimator, and Recon v2.1 estimates of unobserved clonotypes. Generation probabilities for all TCRbeta clonotypes obtained by the gDNA method from several donors were computed using OLGA. What TCRdb holds here is the immuneACCESS table cut down to in-frame rearrangements. Part of the clones is not present; checked against another copy, under half of the missing clones reflect an unresolved V gene, and the others are unexplained. D and trimming were read from the DNA, whereas the V and J calls and clone size are those reported in that table. The table for this sample lists roughly 110,000 clones; more than 65% of them were counted only once. The ten largest clones add up to roughly 24% of the sample.

This chain is built from TRBV19 and TRBJ2-1, with 14 middle bases fitting TRBD2. The sequenced sample was memory CD8+ T cells sorted from blood. The intended sense of this specimen's cell subset or site label: CD45RO+ cells pooled with CCR7-negative TemRA cells. This TCR derives from a woman under 40 in good health. The sequenced DNA is TGTGCCAGTAGTCCCGGGACTAGCGGGAGTGGGACCTACAATGAGCAGTTCTTC. Its protein reads: CASSPGTSGSGTYNEQFF.